The text below deals with one T cell receptor (beta chain). Its matching antigen is unknown. The data were obtained in a study of OX40 agonist ivuxolimab in advanced cancers. Whole-study findings and limits: The study observed clonal expansion of CD4+ and CD8+ blood T cells by week 6 at 0.1 to 3.0 mg/kg. Among the lowest peripheral clonal expansion occurred in 0.1-3.0 mg/kg partial responders.

Sequencing used immunoSEQ multiplex PCR; TCRdb keeps in-frame clones, though not all of them. The data hold about 88,000 clones, with around 85% observed a single time. Sequencing was performed on CD4+ or CD8+ T cells sorted from blood, taken in a trial of the OX40 agonist ivuxolimab. The TCR originated in an adult with an advanced solid tumor such as melanoma, head and neck, liver or kidney cancer.

The CDR3 nucleotides are TGTGCCACCAGGAGCCCGGGACAGGGGACGGAGACCCAGTACTTC. This codes for CATRSPGQGTETQYF. The rearrangement links TRBV10-3 to TRBJ2-5; TRBD1 agrees at 10 bases. Trimming took 10 bases from V and 5 from J; bases not matched to a gene: 13. The CDR3 extends over 15 amino acids. Germline CDR1 ENHRY, CDR2 SYGVKD.